The 10 T cell receptor beta chains listed next were all sequenced from one sample in a study of T cell responses to AZD1222 COVID-19 vaccine. Clones were sequenced by immunoSEQ multiplex PCR, and TCRdb holds only the in-frame ones, with some missing. The profile shows some 140,000 clones, 88% of them singletons. This material consisted of peripheral blood, taken 28 days after the second AZD1222 dose. The source is an adult who received the AZD1222 COVID-19 vaccine.

The rearrangement joins TRBV6-5 to TRBJ1-3; D is uncertain. Germline CDR1 reads MNHEY; CDR2 reads SVGAGI. Trimming removed 4 bases at V and 4 bases at J, with 14 bases between. This CDR3 has 15 residues. The CDR3 bases are TGTGCCAGCAGTTCACAATCGGCGATCGGAAACACCATATATTTT. Protein: CASSSQSAIGNTIYF.

The chain is built from TRBV27 and TRBJ1-6; D is ambiguous. This CDR3 is built from 14 residues. V was pared by 10 bases and J by 7 bases, with 17 bases between. Germline-derived CDR1 and CDR2 are MNHEY and SMNVEV (reference sequence). The DNA of the CDR3 is TGTGCCACCTCAGTCGGAGGAACAAATTCACCCCTCCACTTT. Translation gives CATSVGGTNSPLHF.

J is TRBJ2-5 and V is TRBV7-3, with D uncertain. The CDR3 is 15 amino acids. Trimming removed 0 bases from V and 5 bases from J, with 13 bases in between. Germline V gene sequence: CDR1 SGHTA, CDR2 FQGTGA. The CDR3 reads CASSLTSRTPETQYF. The CDR3 DNA reads TGTGCCAGCAGCTTAACCTCCAGGACCCCCGAGACCCAGTACTTC.

The chain links TRBV9 to TRBJ2-2; D is ambiguous. CDR1 SGDLS and CDR2 YYNGEE come from the germline V gene. The CDR3 contains 16 residues. V lost 3 bases and J lost 1, with 13 bases in between. CDR3 coding DNA: TGTGCCAGCAGCGAAGACCCCGAGCAGAACACCGGGGAGCTGTTTTTT. It encodes CASSEDPEQNTGELFF.

As to this clone: The junction departs from the called germline gene at one end, perhaps through a read error. This chain uses TRBV7-7 with TRBJ2-1, with 8 bases matching TRBD2. From germline, CDR1 is SSHAT and CDR2 FNYEAQ (reference sequence). The CDR3 is made up of 15 amino acids. CDR3 amino acids: CASSPGRGGGNEQFF. The DNA of the CDR3 is TGTGCTAGCAGCCCCGGGAGGGGGGGAGGGAATGAGCAGTTCTTC. Based on the CDR3 plus reference TRBV7-7 and TRBJ2-1, the full variable domain is GAGVSQSPRYKVTKRGQDVTLRCDPISSHATLYWYQQALGQGPEFLTYFNYEAQPDKSGLPSDRFSAERPEGSISTLTIQRTEQRDSAMYRCASSPGRGGGNEQFFGPGTRLTVL.

The chain has TRBV7-9 and TRBJ2-7; 7 nucleotides line up with TRBD1. V was clipped by 1 base and J by 3 bases; unmatched bases: 6. The CDR3 totals 15 residues. Germline V gene sequence: CDR1 SEHNR, CDR2 FQNEAQ (reference sequence). DNA for the CDR3: TGTGCCAGCAGCTTAGGATCAGGGGGTATCTACGAGCAGTACTTC. This gives the protein CASSLGSGGIYEQYF.

The chain uses TRBV30 and TRBJ1-6; 8 bases are shared with TRBD1. The trim removed 7 bases at V and 6 bases at J, leaving 17 bases unmatched. CDR3 length equals 17 residues. The germline V gene encodes CDR1 GTSNPN and CDR2 SVGIG (reference sequence). The DNA of the CDR3 is TGTGCCTCCGCACCGGGACAGGCCCTGAGGAGTAATTCACCCCTCCACTTT. Protein: CASAPGQALRSNSPLHF. Full variable domain (remainder filled in from reference TRBV30 and TRBJ1-6): SQTIHQWPATLVQPVGSPLSLECTVEGTSNPNLYWYRQAAGRGLQLLFYSVGIGQISSEVPQNLSASRPQDRQFILSSKKLLLSDSGFYLCASAPGQALRSNSPLHFGNGTRLTVT.

The chain joins TRBV19 to TRBJ1-3; D not resolved. With 1 base removed from V and 0 bases from J, the gap between germline ends came to 4 bases. Germline loops: CDR1 LNHDA, CDR2 SQIVND (reference sequence). The CDR3 consists of 14 residues. The CDR3 coding sequence is TGTGCCAGTAGTATAGGGAGCTCTGGAAACACCATATATTTT. It codes for CASSIGSSGNTIYF.

The J gene is TRBJ1-3, the V gene TRBV12-3 or TRBV12-4; unclear D gene. The length of the CDR3 is 13 residues. The V end lost 3 bases, the J end lost 0 bases, and 3 bases lay between the germline ends. CDR3 region: CASSLDSGNTIYF. CDR3 bases: TGTGCCAGCAGTTTGGACTCTGGAAACACCATATATTTT.

This chain connects TRBV7-8 to TRBJ1-5, with TRBD1 identical over 8 bases. Unmatched junction bases numbered 7, after V lost 5 bases and J lost 1 base. The CDR3 is 16 residues long. The germline CDR1 and CDR2 sequences are SGHVS and FQNEAQ. The CDR3: CASSRGTGESNQPQHF. CDR3 coding DNA: TGTGCCAGCAGCCGTGGGACAGGCGAAAGCAATCAGCCCCAGCATTTT.